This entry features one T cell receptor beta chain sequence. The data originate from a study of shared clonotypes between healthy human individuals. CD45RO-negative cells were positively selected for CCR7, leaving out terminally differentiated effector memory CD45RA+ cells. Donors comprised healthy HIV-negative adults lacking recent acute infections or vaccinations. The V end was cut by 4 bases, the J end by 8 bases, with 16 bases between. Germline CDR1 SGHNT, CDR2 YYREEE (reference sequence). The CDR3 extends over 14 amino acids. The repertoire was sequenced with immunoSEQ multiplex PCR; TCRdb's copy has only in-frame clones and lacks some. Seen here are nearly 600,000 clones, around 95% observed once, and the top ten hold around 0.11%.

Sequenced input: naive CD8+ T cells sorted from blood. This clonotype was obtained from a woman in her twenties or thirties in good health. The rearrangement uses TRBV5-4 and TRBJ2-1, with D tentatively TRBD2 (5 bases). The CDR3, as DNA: TGTGCCAGCAGCCTTAGCGAGAGAGGTCATGAGCAGTTCTTC. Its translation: CASSLSERGHEQFF.